The 7 T cell receptor beta chains below were found in one sample sequenced in a study of beta chain features in type 1 diabetes. The entirety of the isolated RNA underwent reverse transcription, so expressed TCRB transcripts were sequenced. Sequencing was performed with immunoSEQ multiplex PCR; in TCRdb, only in-frame clones are kept and a portion is missing. The repertoire holds under 850,000 clones, under 15% seen once, with approximately 0.022% in the top ten. These receptors have no known antigen. General study findings and limits: Significant though moderate, a shortening of TCRB CDR3s appeared in all four CD4+ subsets of Type 1 diabetes patients.

The specimen was naive CD4+ T cells from blood. The receptors originated from a man aged 18 to 30 with type 1 diabetes.

This clone was counted only a few times. Additional DNA sequences in this sample encode the identical CDR3. V usage is TRBV18 and J usage is TRBJ2-5; no definite D call. This CDR3 contains 11 residues. The ends were cut back, 6 bases at V and 0 bases at J, with 2 bases in the middle. The germline V gene has CDR1 KGHSH and CDR2 LQKENI. The CDR3 DNA reads TGTGCCAGCTCGAACCAAGAGACCCAGTACTTC. This sequence encodes CASSNQETQYF.

The table lists this clone with a few counts. The genes are TRBV14 and TRBJ2-1; 7 nucleotides align to TRBD2. Germline CDR1 and CDR2: SGHDN and FVKESK. This CDR3 is built from 12 residues. J was trimmed by 9 bases and V by 5 bases; bases with no gene match: 4. Here the CDR3 reads CASSGSGPEQFF. The CDR3 bases are TGTGCCAGCAGCGGTAGCGGGCCTGAGCAGTTCTTC.

The chain couples TRBV4-1 to TRBJ1-1; D call uncertain. The V gene lost 0 bases and the J gene lost 5 bases, with 13 bases spanning the gap. The germline V gene encodes CDR1 MGHRA and CDR2 YSYEKL. The CDR3 has 15 amino acids. The CDR3 reads CASSQDLRVRTEAFF. The CDR3, as DNA: TGCGCCAGCAGCCAAGATCTGAGGGTACGGACTGAAGCTTTCTTT.

This clone was observed a few times. The CDR3 here is CASSLTGIEQYF. The CDR3 DNA sequence: TGTGCCAGCAGTCTGACAGGGATCGAGCAGTACTTC. This chain connects TRBV6-6 to TRBJ2-7, with 7 nucleotides matching TRBD1. CDR1 and CDR2 (germline): MNHNY, SVGAGI (reference sequence). After removal of 5 bases from V and 6 bases from J, the junction contained 4 bases not matched to a gene. The CDR3 totals 12 residues.

This clone showed up just a few times. This chain links TRBV23-1 with TRBJ1-6; D is unclear. TRBV23-1 is reported as an ORF; its role is uncertain. The ends were cut back, 4 bases at V and 4 bases at J, with 11 bases in the middle. The CDR3 is 15 residues long. The CDR3 nucleotides are TGCGCCAGCAGTCTTCAACAGCCGTATAATTCACCCCTCCACTTT. The encoded protein is CASSLQQPYNSPLHF.

The V gene is TRBV5-1, the J gene TRBJ2-2; D uncertain. The CDR3 runs to 12 residues. Per germline, CDR1 SGHRS and CDR2 YFSETQ. V lost 2 bases to trimming and J lost 6 bases, with 5 bases between them. In DNA, the CDR3 is TGCGCCAGCAGCTTAAGTCCCGGGGAGCTGTTTTTT. Its translation is CASSLSPGELFF.

The chain recombines TRBV9 with TRBJ2-2; D possibly corresponds to TRBD1 (5 bases). The CDR3 contains 14 residues. V lost 3 bases, J lost 6 bases, and 12 bases lay in between. Germline V gene lookup returns CDR1 SGDLS and CDR2 YYNGEE. For the CDR3, the DNA is TGTGCCAGCAGCGGTGGGGCCCCAGCCGGGGAGCTGTTTTTT. Protein product: CASSGGAPAGELFF.